Listed below are T cell receptor beta chains from one sample, sequenced in a study of vaccination and CD4 T cells after COVID-19. No antigen is known for these receptors. MiXCR, run by TCRdb on the PCR reads, gives a single entry per CDR3 protein. The table includes over 10,000 distinct CDR3 sequences, more than 50% detected once. The sample in question was cultured CD4+ T cells from blood, obtained after SARS-CoV-2 vaccination. Every receptor here comes from a human donor with COVID-19. The CDR3 runs from the conserved cysteine through the conserved F or W.

J | V | CDR3
TRBJ1-5 | TRBV2 | CASSRDGPPQPQHF
TRBJ2-3 | TRBV7-9 | CASSIEVYTQYF
TRBJ1-5 | TRBV28 | CASRPKGLSQPQHF
TRBJ1-2 | TRBV20-1 | CSASPYQDSNYGYTF
TRBJ1-2 | TRBV27 | CASSFRGTGGYTF
TRBJ2-1 | TRBV6-1 | CASSEARLAGSYNEQFF
TRBJ2-3 | TRBV7-2 | CASSPSGGATYF
TRBJ2-1 | TRBV6-1 | CASSTATIYGRVDEQFF
TRBJ2-7 | TRBV6-2/TRBV6-3 | CASSYLDSSSYEQYF
TRBJ2-5 | TRBV20-1 | CSAPPGGAQGETQYF
TRBJ2-7 | TRBV10-2 | CASRLTGGTYEQYF
TRBJ1-6 | TRBV7-2 | CASSFGLNSPLHF
TRBJ2-7 | TRBV10-3 | CAISPSSYEQYF
TRBJ2-5 | TRBV10-3 | CATLGQGETQYF
TRBJ2-5 | TRBV6-1 | CASSEGRGGETQYF
TRBJ2-1 | TRBV2 | CASSDVGGVEQFF
TRBJ1-5 | TRBV6-1 | CATLGGGAYQPQHF
TRBJ2-7 | TRBV7-2 | CASSLERWGEQYF
TRBJ2-5 | TRBV10-3 | CATHHGTSGGQETQYF
TRBJ1-1 | TRBV27 | CTSSLSGIFAEAFF
TRBJ1-2 | TRBV7-6 | CASSSQTGTYGYTF
TRBJ2-1 | TRBV11-2 | CASSLDNEQFF
TRBJ2-7 | TRBV2 | CASSVIAGGAYEQYF
TRBJ1-2 | TRBV6-1 | CASRDRSGYTF
TRBJ1-1 | TRBV18 | CASSPLITEAFF
TRBJ2-3 | TRBV7-8 | CASSSYSSGGDTQYF
TRBJ2-6 | TRBV7-2 | CASSFPRLAGVPSSGANVLTF
TRBJ2-7 | TRBV30 | CAWIRRGGPSYEQYF
TRBJ1-2 | TRBV11-2 | CASSQLGRRTF
TRBJ1-3 | TRBV6-5 | CASSSGTGNTIYF
TRBJ1-2 | TRBV5-4 | CASSLRTEVNYGYTF
TRBJ2-5 | TRBV11-3 | CASSEGPGPETQYF
TRBJ1-2 | TRBV5-1 | CASSFGTVYGYTF
TRBJ1-5 | TRBV29-1 | CSARDNYNQPQHF
TRBJ2-4 | TRBV6-1 | CASSPTGTGGNIQYF
TRBJ2-5 | TRBV24-1 | CATSDSGRDFQETQYF
TRBJ2-3 | TRBV5-4 | CASTPSGGTDTQYF
TRBJ1-2 | TRBV7-2 | CASRQGGPNYGYTF
TRBJ1-6 | TRBV5-1 | CASSLDGALPLHF
TRBJ2-4 | TRBV7-2 | CASSTSRDRGNIQYF
TRBJ2-7 | TRBV21-1 | CASRLEAGDRYEQYF
TRBJ1-2 | TRBV20-1 | CSASLKGETGYGYTF
TRBJ1-5 | TRBV20-1 | CSAGGGHNQPQHF
TRBJ1-2 | TRBV30 | CAWRRTGGGYTF
TRBJ1-3 | TRBV15 | CATNEARSSGNTIYF
TRBJ1-6 | TRBV7-5 | CISVPEARQGQGRGDNSPLHF
TRBJ1-6 | TRBV19 | CASLDSLYNSPLHF
TRBJ1-5 | TRBV20-1 | CSANRGGNRNQPQHF
TRBJ1-2 | TRBV4-1 | CASSQADRADGGYTF
TRBJ1-5 | TRBV7-9 | CASSLEGKHQPQHF
TRBJ1-2 | TRBV7-2 | CASSLEAGRGYTF
TRBJ2-7 | TRBV7-9 | CASSFTYEQYF
TRBJ2-7 | TRBV11-2 | CASSHGAVSYEQYF
TRBJ1-6 | TRBV20-1 | CSARARTGELPLHF
TRBJ1-5 | TRBV20-1 | CSARAKGTGGLWWSNQPQHF
TRBJ1-2 | TRBV11-1 | CASSLHAEEGYTF
TRBJ2-3 | TRBV7-2 | CASSLFRAGTVSDTQYF
TRBJ1-2 | TRBV29-1 | CSVEKGAENYGYTF